This T cell receptor (beta chain) originates from a study of T cell responses to AZD1222 COVID-19 vaccine. The data were produced by immunoSEQ multiplex PCR, yet TCRdb's version contains in-frame clones alone and is incomplete. The sample records roughly 110,000 clones, 90% being singletons. Concerning this clone: Its specificity is unknown.

Overall study findings and caveats: Two AZD1222 administrations were followed by greater Spike-specific TCR breadth and depth. Repertoires in all cases were sampled only once the peak T cell response had passed. The number of AZD1222 recipients seropositive at baseline was only 5 to 7. Donors were largely white British and mainly female; clonal diversity was possibly underestimated.

The CDR3 runs to 15 residues. The V gene lost 2 bases and the J gene lost 0 bases, with 8 bases spanning the gap. Germline assignment: CDR1 SGHAT and CDR2 FQNNGV. The chain employs TRBV11-2 and TRBJ1-3; D gene unclear. The receptor's source is an adult who received the AZD1222 COVID-19 vaccine. The sample here was peripheral blood, taken 28 days after the second AZD1222 dose. In nucleotides, the CDR3 is TGTGCCAGCAGCTTATTATCCGTCTCTGGAAACACCATATATTTT. Protein: CASSLLSVSGNTIYF.